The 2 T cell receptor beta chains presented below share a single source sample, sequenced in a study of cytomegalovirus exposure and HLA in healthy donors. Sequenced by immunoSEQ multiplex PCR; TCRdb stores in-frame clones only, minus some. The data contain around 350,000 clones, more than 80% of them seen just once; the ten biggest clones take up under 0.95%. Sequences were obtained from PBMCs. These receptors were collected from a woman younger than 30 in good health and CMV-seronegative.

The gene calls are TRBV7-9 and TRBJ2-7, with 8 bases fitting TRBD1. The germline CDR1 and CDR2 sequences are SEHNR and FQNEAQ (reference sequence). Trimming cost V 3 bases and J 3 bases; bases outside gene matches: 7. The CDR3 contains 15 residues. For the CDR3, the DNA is TGTGCCAGCAGCTTGATCGGGACAGGAGGCTACGAGCAGTACTTC. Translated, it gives CASSLIGTGGYEQYF. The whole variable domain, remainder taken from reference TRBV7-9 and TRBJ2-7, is DTGVSQNPRHKITKRGQNVTFRCDPISEHNRLYWYRQTLGQGPEFLTYFQNEAQLEKSRLLSDRFSAERPKGSFSTLEIQRTEQGDSAMYLCASSLIGTGGYEQYFGPGTRLTVT.

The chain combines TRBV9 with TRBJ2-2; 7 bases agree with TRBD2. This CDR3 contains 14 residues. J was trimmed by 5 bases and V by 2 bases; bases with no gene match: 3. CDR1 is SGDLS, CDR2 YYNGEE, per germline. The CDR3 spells CASSVAGVTGELFF. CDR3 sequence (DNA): TGTGCCAGCAGCGTGGCGGGAGTTACCGGGGAGCTGTTTTTT.